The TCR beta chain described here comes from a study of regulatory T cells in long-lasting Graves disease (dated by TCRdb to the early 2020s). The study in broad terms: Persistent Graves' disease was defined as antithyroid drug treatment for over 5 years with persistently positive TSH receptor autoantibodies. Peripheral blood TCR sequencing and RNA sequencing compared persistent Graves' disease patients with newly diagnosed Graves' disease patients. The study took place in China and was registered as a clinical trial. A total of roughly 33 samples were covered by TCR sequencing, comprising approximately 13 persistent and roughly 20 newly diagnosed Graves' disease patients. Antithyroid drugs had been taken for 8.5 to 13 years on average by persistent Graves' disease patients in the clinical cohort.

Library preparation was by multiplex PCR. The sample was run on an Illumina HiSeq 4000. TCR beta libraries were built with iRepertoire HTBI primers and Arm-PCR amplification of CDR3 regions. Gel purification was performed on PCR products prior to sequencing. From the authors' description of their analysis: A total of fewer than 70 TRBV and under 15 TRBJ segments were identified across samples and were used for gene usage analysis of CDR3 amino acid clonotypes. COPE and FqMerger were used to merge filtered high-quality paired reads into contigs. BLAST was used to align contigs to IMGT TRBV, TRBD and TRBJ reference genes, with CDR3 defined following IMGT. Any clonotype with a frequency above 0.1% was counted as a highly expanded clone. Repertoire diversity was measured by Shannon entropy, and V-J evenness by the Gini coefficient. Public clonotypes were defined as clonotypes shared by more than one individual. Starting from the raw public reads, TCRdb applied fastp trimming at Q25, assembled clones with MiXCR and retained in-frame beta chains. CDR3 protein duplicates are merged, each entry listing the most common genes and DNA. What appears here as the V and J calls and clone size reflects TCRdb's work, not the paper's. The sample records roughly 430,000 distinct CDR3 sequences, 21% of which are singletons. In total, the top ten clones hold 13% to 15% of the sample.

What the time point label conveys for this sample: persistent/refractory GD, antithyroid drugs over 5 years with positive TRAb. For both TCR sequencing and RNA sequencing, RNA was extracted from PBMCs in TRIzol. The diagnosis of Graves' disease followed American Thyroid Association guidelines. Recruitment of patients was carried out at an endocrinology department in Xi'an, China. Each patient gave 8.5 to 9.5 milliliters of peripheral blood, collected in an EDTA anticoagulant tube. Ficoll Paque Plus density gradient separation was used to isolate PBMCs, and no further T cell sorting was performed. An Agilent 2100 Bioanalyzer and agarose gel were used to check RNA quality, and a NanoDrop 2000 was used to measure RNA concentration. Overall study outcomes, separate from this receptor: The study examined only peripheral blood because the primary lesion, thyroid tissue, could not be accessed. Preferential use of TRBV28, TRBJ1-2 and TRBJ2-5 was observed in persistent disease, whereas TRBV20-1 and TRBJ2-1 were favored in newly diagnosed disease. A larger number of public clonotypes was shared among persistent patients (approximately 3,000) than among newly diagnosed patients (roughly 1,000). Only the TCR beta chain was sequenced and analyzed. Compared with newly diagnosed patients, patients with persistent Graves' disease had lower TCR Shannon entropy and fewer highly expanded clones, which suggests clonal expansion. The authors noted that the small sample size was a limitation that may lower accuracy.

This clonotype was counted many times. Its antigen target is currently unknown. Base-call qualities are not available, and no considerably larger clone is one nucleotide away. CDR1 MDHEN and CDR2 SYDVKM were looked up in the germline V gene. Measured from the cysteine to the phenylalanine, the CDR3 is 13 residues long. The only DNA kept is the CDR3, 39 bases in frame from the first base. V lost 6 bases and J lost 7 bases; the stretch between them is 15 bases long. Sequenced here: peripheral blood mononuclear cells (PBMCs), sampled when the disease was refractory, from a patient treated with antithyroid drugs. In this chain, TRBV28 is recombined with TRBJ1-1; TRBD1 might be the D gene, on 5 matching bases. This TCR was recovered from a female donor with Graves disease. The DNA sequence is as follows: TGTGCCAGCAGACACACGGCAGGGCGTGAAGCTTTCTTT. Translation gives CASRHTAGREAFF.